Listed below are T cell receptor beta chains from one sample, sequenced in a study of T cell clonotyping in hematopoietic cell transplantation. Clones were read by immunoSEQ multiplex PCR, and TCRdb kept only the in-frame ones, dropping some. Of several thousand clones in the sample, 79% were seen once. The sample consisted of peripheral blood mononuclear cells, taken before stem cell transplant. The receptors derive from a man in his fifties or sixties with acute myeloid leukemia. Some clones in this sample may be carry-over from other donors' samples. The CDR3 runs from the conserved cysteine through the conserved F or W. D genes are given only for firm matches. Not every row has a clone size; where given, it reads once, few, many or a size class.

size,J,D,V,DNA,CDR3
once,TRBJ1-1,.,TRBV19,TGTGCCAGTAGTTCAACAGTGGGGTCGACGGAAGCTTTCTTT,CASSSTVGSTEAFF
few,TRBJ2-5,TRBD1,TRBV6-6,TGTGCCAGCAATCCGGGACAGAACGATCAAGAGACCCAGTACTTC,CASNPGQNDQETQYF
.,TRBJ1-2,.,TRBV6-1,TGTGCCAGCATAGGAGAACCACCAAACTATGGCTACACCTTC,CASIGEPPNYGYTF
.,TRBJ2-7,.,TRBV5-6,TGTGCCAGCAGCTCGACACTGACCTACGAGCAGTACTTC,CASSSTLTYEQYF
few,TRBJ2-1,TRBD2,TRBV5-6,TGTGCCAGCAGCTTGGGACTAGCGGAAGATAATGAGCAGTTCTTC,CASSLGLAEDNEQFF
.,TRBJ2-1,.,TRBV5-1,TGCGCCAGCAGCCGGGTGCGCGATGGCCAGTTCTTC,CASSRVRDGQFF
once,TRBJ1-3,.,TRBV10-3,TGTGCCATCAGTGAGTCGAAACAGTTCTCTGGAAACACCATATATTTT,CAISESKQFSGNTIYF
.,TRBJ2-7,.,TRBV7-9,TGTGCCAGCAGCGCCGGGGTATCACACTACGAGCAGTACTTC,CASSAGVSHYEQYF
once,TRBJ2-2,TRBD2,TRBV4-1,TGCGCCAGCAGCCAAGATTTGCTAGCGGGATTTGGCGGGGAGCTGTTTTTT,CASSQDLLAGFGGELFF
large,TRBJ2-2,.,TRBV15,TGTGCCACCAGCAGAGATCAAAGCAATGCGAACACCGGGGAGCTGTTTTTT,CATSRDQSNANTGELFF
.,TRBJ2-5,.,TRBV9,TGTGCCAGCAGCGCTCAAGGGGTGGGGACCCAGTACTTC,CASSAQGVGTQYF
.,TRBJ2-7,TRBD1,TRBV7-6,TGTGCCAGCAGCTCATACGGACAGGGCTCCTACGAGCAGTACTTC,CASSSYGQGSYEQYF
few,TRBJ2-3,TRBD2,TRBV30,TGTGCCTGGACTTCTACTAGCGGGGGTGCAGATACGCAGTATTTT,CAWTSTSGGADTQYF
.,TRBJ2-3,.,TRBV5-1,TGCGCCAGCAGCTTGGCCGGAAGATACGATACGCAGTATTTT,CASSLAGRYDTQYF
once,TRBJ2-5,TRBD2,TRBV9,TGTGCCAGCAGCCCGCGAGCGGGGTGGGAGACCCAGTACTTC,CASSPRAGWETQYF
.,TRBJ1-1,.,TRBV6-5,TGTGCCAGCAGAGAGCAGGCGAACACTGAAGCTTTCTTT,CASREQANTEAFF
.,TRBJ1-1,.,TRBV4-1,TGCGCCAGCAGCCAATCCGGGAACACTGAAGCTTTCTTT,CASSQSGNTEAFF
.,TRBJ2-7,.,TRBV11-2,TGTGCCAGCAGCCCTGTATTAGTTCCCGTGGCCTACGAGCAGTACTTC,CASSPVLVPVAYEQYF
.,TRBJ1-1,.,TRBV4-1,TGCGCCAGCAGCCAAGAAAAGAACACTGAAGCTTTCTTT,CASSQEKNTEAFF
medium-sized,TRBJ2-1,.,TRBV6-5,TGTGCCAGCAGGCGGGGCCGTCCCGACAATGAGCAGTTCTTC,CASRRGRPDNEQFF
once,TRBJ2-1,TRBD2,TRBV11-2,TGTGCCAGCAGCTTAGCTGGGAGGGGGACTAGCGGAGACAATGAGCAGTTCTTC,CASSLAGRGTSGDNEQFF
few,TRBJ1-1,TRBD1,TRBV2,TGTGCCAGCAGTGAAGACAGGGGAGCTTTCTTT,CASSEDRGAFF
.,TRBJ2-3,TRBD2,TRBV19,TGTGCCAGTAGTAAACTTAGCGGGGCAACAGATACGCAGTATTTT,CASSKLSGATDTQYF
.,TRBJ2-2,.,TRBV4-1,TGCGCCAGCAGCCATACGAACACCGGGGAGCTGTTTTTT,CASSHTNTGELFF
.,TRBJ1-1,TRBD1,TRBV5-5,TGTGCCAGCACCCTGGGGACAGTAGGGGGCGAAGCTTTCTTT,CASTLGTVGGEAFF
.,TRBJ2-1,.,TRBV2,TGTGCCAGCAGTGGACGACTAAACCATGAGCAGTTCTTC,CASSGRLNHEQFF
.,TRBJ2-2,.,TRBV6-1,TGTGCCAGCAGTGGGGCCACCCCGGGCACCGGGGAGCTGTTTTTT,CASSGATPGTGELFF
.,TRBJ1-5,.,TRBV30,TGTGCCTGGAGTGTTGGGGCTCAGCCCCAGCATTTT,CAWSVGAQPQHF
.,TRBJ1-5,.,TRBV7-9,TGTGCCAGCAGCTCACCTCCAAGACAGCCCCAGCATTTT,CASSSPPRQPQHF
few,TRBJ1-2,.,TRBV11-2,TGTGCCAGCAGCTACCTGACGGGGTGGAACTATGGCTACACCTTC,CASSYLTGWNYGYTF
.,TRBJ1-1,.,TRBV30,TGTGCCTGGAGTGTAGGTCGCGGGGACACTGAAGCTTTCTTT,CAWSVGRGDTEAFF
few,TRBJ2-1,TRBD1,TRBV5-1,TGCGCCAGCAGCCTGTCCGGGACAGGGTCTTACGGTGAGCAGTTCTTC,CASSLSGTGSYGEQFF
once,TRBJ1-2,.,TRBV28,TGTGCCAGCAGTTTATTAGGGGTTGGCTACACCTTC,CASSLLGVGYTF
.,TRBJ2-5,TRBD2,TRBV6-5,TGTGCCAGCAGAGTTAGCGGGAGGCCTGAAGAGACCCAGTACTTC,CASRVSGRPEETQYF
.,TRBJ1-1,TRBD1,TRBV2,TGTGCCAGCACTAGACAGGGCACGAACACTGAAGCTTTCTTT,CASTRQGTNTEAFF
once,TRBJ1-1,.,TRBV5-8,TGTGCCAGCAGCGTTCTCGACACTGAAGCTTTCTTT,CASSVLDTEAFF
.,TRBJ1-5,.,TRBV7-8,TGTGCCAGCAGCCCCCCCACGGGAGGGGATCAGCCCCAGCATTTT,CASSPPTGGDQPQHF
.,TRBJ1-1,.,TRBV10-3,TGTGCCATCAGTGAGTCTGCAGGGGTGGGCACTGAAGCTTTCTTT,CAISESAGVGTEAFF
few,TRBJ1-6,.,TRBV18,TGTGCCAGCTCACCACCACCCGGACAGACTAATTCACCCCTCCACTTT,CASSPPPGQTNSPLHF
.,TRBJ2-7,TRBD2,TRBV4-1,TGCGCCAGCAGCCAAGATTGGGGCAACAGCGGGAACGAGCAGTACTTC,CASSQDWGNSGNEQYF
.,TRBJ2-5,TRBD2,TRBV30,TGTGCCTGGAGGGGCATCGGGCGGGGGGGCCGAGAGACCCAGTACTTC,CAWRGIGRGGRETQYF
.,TRBJ1-1,.,TRBV6-1,TGTGCCAGCAGTACCTACGGGGCTGGCTTGGCTGAAGCTTTCTTT,CASSTYGAGLAEAFF
.,TRBJ2-2,.,TRBV19,TGTGCCAGTAGTTCTGGACTCCGTGTGGAGCTGTTTTTT,CASSSGLRVELFF
.,TRBJ2-2,.,TRBV4-1,TGCGCCAGCAGCCAATCGTGGGGGGGCTGGGAGCTGTTTTTT,CASSQSWGGWELFF
few,TRBJ2-7,TRBD1,TRBV28,TGTGCCACAACGGACAGGGGGCTCTACGAGCAGTACTTC,CATTDRGLYEQYF
.,TRBJ2-7,.,TRBV9,TGTGCCAGCAGCACGAGCGGGACAGGTCTCTACGAGCAGTACTTC,CASSTSGTGLYEQYF
.,TRBJ2-3,TRBD2,TRBV6-1,TGTGCCAGCAGTCCAAGCGGGGGGACCTCCGGTACGCAGTATTTT,CASSPSGGTSGTQYF
.,TRBJ2-7,.,TRBV6-4,TGTGCCAGCAGTGATTGCCCCCCGGAGCATAGCTCCTACGAGCAGTACTTC,CASSDCPPEHSSYEQYF
few,TRBJ2-5,.,TRBV11-3,TGTGCCAGCAGCTTGAGGGCAGGCCAAGAGACCCAGTACTTC,CASSLRAGQETQYF
.,TRBJ2-2,.,TRBV7-3,TGTGCCAGCAGCCCAGCGAACACCGGGGAGCTGTTTTTT,CASSPANTGELFF
once,TRBJ2-6,.,TRBV30,TGTGCCTGGAGGTATACTGGGGCCAACGTCCTGACTTTC,CAWRYTGANVLTF
.,TRBJ2-1,.,TRBV10-1,TGCGCCAGCAGCCCGGCTTACAATGAGCAGTTCTTC,CASSPAYNEQFF
few,TRBJ2-1,.,TRBV9,TGTGCCAGCAGCGTAGGTATCAGCGAGCAGTTCTTC,CASSVGISEQFF
.,TRBJ2-7,.,TRBV9,TGTGCCAGCCCTCCCCCCGAGCAGTACTTC,CASPPPEQYF
.,TRBJ2-3,TRBD2,TRBV19,TGTGCCAGTAGTACGGTATATAGCGGGGGGACAGATACGCAGTATTTT,CASSTVYSGGTDTQYF
.,TRBJ1-4,.,TRBV30,TGTGCCTGGTGTCAGGCCCCGAGGGATGAAAAACTGTTTTTT,CAWCQAPRDEKLFF
.,TRBJ2-7,TRBD2,TRBV11-2,TGTGCCAGCAGCCCGTCCGGACTAGCGGGGTGGAGCGAGCAGTACTTC,CASSPSGLAGWSEQYF